This T cell receptor (beta chain) was found in a study of control samples from healthy donors and cancer patients. CDR3 length equals 14 residues. Per germline, CDR1 LGHNA and CDR2 YNFKEQ. The V end lost 0 bases, the J end lost 3 bases, and 8 bases lay between the germline ends. TCRdb keeps only in-frame clones here, not all; method: immunoSEQ multiplex PCR. This sample yields about 170,000 clones, of which 94% are seen a single time; about 1.4% belongs to the top ten. The receptor was isolated from a young woman in good health. V gene TRBV4-2 combines with J gene TRBJ1-1; D gene uncertain. Sequenced material: blood. The CDR3 DNA sequence: TGTGCCAGCAGCCAAGACCCCGGGGACACTGAAGCTTTCTTT. It is translated as CASSQDPGDTEAFF.